This T cell receptor beta chain derives from a study of CD8+CD57+ T cells in acquired aplastic anemia. Comments on this clonotype: A much larger clone differs from this one at a single base, so this may be a read error. This is likely a read error, given that the CDR3 carries no conserved phenylalanine or tryptophan at its end.

The patients chosen for sequencing had shown expansion of CD8+CD57+ cells (detected by flow cytometry). At the time of blood sampling, patients had not yet received any therapy. Genomic DNA constituted the template upon which TCR beta VDJ and CDR3 profiling was performed. TCRdb re-derived calls from the reads in MiXCR, one entry per CDR3 protein. In the table there are approximately 190,000 distinct CDR3 sequences, just under 50% of which are singletons. The TCR originated in a human donor with aplastic anemia. Sequenced: sorted CD4+, CD8+, or CD8+CD57+ T cells (not recorded which) from PBMCs.

CDR3 DNA: TGCAGCGTTGAGACTAGCGGGTACGAGCAGTACCTC. Residues: CSVETSGYEQYL. The chain carries TRBV29-1 and TRBJ2-7, with 10 bases identical to TRBD2. This CDR3 spans 12 amino acids. Looked up from germline, CDR1 is SQVTM and CDR2 is ANQGSEA. V lost 3 bases to trimming and J lost 4 bases; unmatched junction nucleotides: 0.